This T cell receptor beta chain was documented in a study of T and B cells in COVID-19 patients. Each TRB amplification used 250-500 ng of genomic DNA from blood. This clonotype showed up just a few times. BIOMED2 TRB-A/B primer pools were used in multiplex TRB PCR. TCRdb reanalysed the multiplex PCR reads using MiXCR and keeps one entry per CDR3 protein. The data contain roughly 15,000 distinct CDR3 sequences, 29% of them singletons. Sequencing input: blood. This TCR came from a human donor who had recovered from COVID-19.

For the CDR3, the DNA is TGTGCCAGTAGCTCGACAGGGGACAAAAACATTCAGTACTTC. Translation: CASSSTGDKNIQYF. This sequence joins TRBV19 and TRBJ2-4, with TRBD1 matching over 8 bases. V dropped 6 bases and J dropped 3; count of bases not matched to a gene: 4. CDR1 is LNHDA, CDR2 SQIVND, per germline (reference sequence). The CDR3 covers 14 residues.